These T cell receptor beta chains were read from a single sample in a study of cytomegalovirus exposure and HLA in healthy donors. This table comes from immunoSEQ multiplex PCR, and its TCRdb copy is limited to in-frame clones, with some not included. The sample consists of around 99,000 clones, around 77% of them appearing once. The material sequenced was PBMCs. The receptor source for this set is a middle-aged man in good health and CMV-seronegative. Each CDR3 is given without its conserved first and last residue. Each record gives: CDR3 length, J gene, V gene, CDR3 protein.

cdr3_length: 11
j_call: TRBJ1-1
v_call: TRBV7-9
cdr3_aa: SSSLEEMTVAF

cdr3_length: 12
j_call: TRBJ2-2
v_call: TRBV6-4
cdr3_aa: ASSELTGAGELF

cdr3_length: 11
j_call: TRBJ2-2
v_call: TRBV19
cdr3_aa: ASSARDTGELF

cdr3_length: 11
j_call: TRBJ2-7
v_call: TRBV6-1
cdr3_aa: ASQRDYSYEQY

cdr3_length: 12
j_call: TRBJ2-5
v_call: TRBV11-1
cdr3_aa: ASSRRLAEETQY

cdr3_length: 14
j_call: TRBJ2-3
v_call: TRBV27
cdr3_aa: ASSSSSGSKSDTQY

cdr3_length: 11
j_call: TRBJ2-4
v_call: TRBV5-1
cdr3_aa: ASSLSLGNGKY

cdr3_length: 11
j_call: TRBJ2-3
v_call: TRBV19
cdr3_aa: ASSGQGSDTQY

cdr3_length: 16
j_call: TRBJ1-3
v_call: TRBV4-1
cdr3_aa: ASSQVQGDRAFGNTIY

cdr3_length: 11
j_call: TRBJ1-6
v_call: TRBV30
cdr3_aa: ARSGTGNSGHH

cdr3_length: 13
j_call: TRBJ1-5
v_call: TRBV7-2
cdr3_aa: ASSLGRAGVQPQH

cdr3_length: 13
j_call: TRBJ2-3
v_call: TRBV9
cdr3_aa: ASSALLAGADTQY

cdr3_length: 16
j_call: TRBJ1-2
v_call: TRBV19
cdr3_aa: ASSIDTFKAGRNYGYT

cdr3_length: 12
j_call: TRBJ1-2
v_call: TRBV5-1
cdr3_aa: ASSLGDTSYGYT

cdr3_length: 16
j_call: TRBJ2-2
v_call: TRBV5-1
cdr3_aa: ASSPEPRQGLWTGELF

cdr3_length: 11
j_call: TRBJ1-4
v_call: TRBV29-1
cdr3_aa: SVRDSGNEKLF

cdr3_length: 13
j_call: TRBJ2-7
v_call: TRBV18
cdr3_aa: ASSPLPRGEDEQY

cdr3_length: 15
j_call: TRBJ1-5
v_call: TRBV5-8
cdr3_aa: ASSISGDIGRNQPQH

cdr3_length: 16
j_call: TRBJ2-6
v_call: TRBV19
cdr3_aa: ASSIADRGRTGANVLT

cdr3_length: 12
j_call: TRBJ2-7
v_call: TRBV5-4
cdr3_aa: ASSRGQASYEQY